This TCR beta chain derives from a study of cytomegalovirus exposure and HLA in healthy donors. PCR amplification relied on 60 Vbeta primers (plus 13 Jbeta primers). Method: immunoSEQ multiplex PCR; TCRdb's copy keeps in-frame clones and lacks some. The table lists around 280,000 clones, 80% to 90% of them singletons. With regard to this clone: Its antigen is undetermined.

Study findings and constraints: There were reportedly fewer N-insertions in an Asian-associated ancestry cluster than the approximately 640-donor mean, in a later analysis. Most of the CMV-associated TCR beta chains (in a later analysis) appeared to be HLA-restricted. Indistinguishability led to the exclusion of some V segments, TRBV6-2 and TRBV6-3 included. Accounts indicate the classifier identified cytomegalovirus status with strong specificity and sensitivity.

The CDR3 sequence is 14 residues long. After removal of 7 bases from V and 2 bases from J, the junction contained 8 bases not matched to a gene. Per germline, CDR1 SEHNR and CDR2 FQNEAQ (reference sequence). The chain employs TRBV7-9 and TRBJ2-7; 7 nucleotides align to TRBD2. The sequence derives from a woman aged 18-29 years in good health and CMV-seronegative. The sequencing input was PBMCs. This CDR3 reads CASNTAGITYEQYF. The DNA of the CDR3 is TGTGCCAGCAACACAGCGGGGATTACCTACGAGCAGTACTTC.